Below, 5 T cell receptor beta chains from the same sample are listed, as sequenced in a study of blood T cell repertoires in COVID-19. Data came from immunoSEQ multiplex PCR; TCRdb stores just in-frame clones and leaves some out. The sample shows approximately 180,000 clones, about 85% of them seen only once. Source material: peripheral blood. The receptors were gathered from a woman older than 75 with acute or convalescent COVID-19.

The chain combines TRBV29-1 with TRBJ2-1; TRBD1 matches at 12 bases. Germline trimming cut 7 bases from V and 0 bases from J; bases unmatched to any gene: 10. The CDR3 contains 17 residues. The germline V gene encodes CDR1 SQVTM and CDR2 ANQGSEA. This CDR3 reads CSEAGQGALNSYNEQFF. The CDR3 DNA is TGCAGCGAAGCGGGACAGGGGGCCCTCAACTCCTACAATGAGCAGTTCTTC.

This chain uses TRBV6-5 with TRBJ1-6; 7 bases match TRBD1. After removal of 0 bases from V and 4 bases from J, the junction contained 3 bases not matched to a gene. From germline, CDR1 is MNHEY and CDR2 SVGAGI. The CDR3 is made up of 16 amino acids. The CDR3 is CASSYSRGKYNSPLHF. The CDR3 bases are TGTGCCAGCAGTTACTCCAGGGGGAAGTATAATTCACCCCTCCACTTT.

CDR3: CASSQVRAGGDNEQFF. Here the CDR3 DNA reads TGCGCCAGCAGCCAAGTCCGAGCGGGGGGCGACAATGAGCAGTTCTTC. The gene calls are TRBV4-1 and TRBJ2-1; TRBD2 matches at 9 bases. This CDR3 comprises 16 residues. The J segment lost 5 bases and the V segment lost 1 base, leaving 6 bases of the junction unmatched. CDR1 is MGHRA, CDR2 YSYEKL, per germline.

The chain couples TRBV27 to TRBJ1-1; D unresolved. Germline values: CDR1 MNHEY, CDR2 SMNVEV (reference sequence). This CDR3 region has 15 residues. V lost 1 base and J 10 bases, leaving 19 bases between the germline ends. Here the CDR3 DNA reads TGTGCCAGCAGTTTATTAGGAGGGTCTCCAACCAGAGCTTTCTTT. This translates into CASSLLGGSPTRAFF.

V usage is TRBV11-2 and J usage is TRBJ1-2, with TRBD1 matching 10 bases. CDR1 and CDR2 from the germline V gene are SGHAT and FQNNGV. CDR3 length: 15 amino acids. V shed 7 bases and J 3 bases; nucleotides not matched to a gene: 8. In DNA form, the CDR3 reads TGTGCCAGCACGAGGGGGACAGGGGTCGACTATGGCTACACCTTC. Amino acid sequence: CASTRGTGVDYGYTF.